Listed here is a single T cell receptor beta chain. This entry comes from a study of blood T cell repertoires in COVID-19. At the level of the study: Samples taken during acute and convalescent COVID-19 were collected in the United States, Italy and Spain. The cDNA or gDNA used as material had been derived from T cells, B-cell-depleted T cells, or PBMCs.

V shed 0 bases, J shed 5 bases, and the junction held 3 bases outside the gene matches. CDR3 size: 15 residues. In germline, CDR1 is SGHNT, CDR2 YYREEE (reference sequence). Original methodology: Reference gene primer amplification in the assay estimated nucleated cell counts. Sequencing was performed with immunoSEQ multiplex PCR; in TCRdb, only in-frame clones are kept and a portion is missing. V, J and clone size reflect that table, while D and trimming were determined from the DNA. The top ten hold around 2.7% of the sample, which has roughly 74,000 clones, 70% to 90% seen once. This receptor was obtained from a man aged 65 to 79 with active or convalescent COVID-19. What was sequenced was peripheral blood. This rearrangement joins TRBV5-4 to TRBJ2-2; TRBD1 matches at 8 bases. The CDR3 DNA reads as TGTGCCAGCAGCTTGGGGACAGGGTGGACCGGGGAGCTGTTTTTT. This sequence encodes CASSLGTGWTGELFF.